This T cell receptor beta chain was captured in a study of shared clonotypes between healthy human individuals. Study results and limitations: Memory subsets generally showed smaller estimated richness than naive subsets did.

Repertoires were generated with immunoSEQ multiplex PCR, while TCRdb's copy carries only in-frame clones and drops some. The sample carries some 2,500,000 clones, more than 85% recorded once. About this clone: No antigen is known for it.

Germline lookup yields CDR1 SGHRS and CDR2 YFSETQ. Trimming shortened V by 0 bases and J by 6 bases, and 16 bases separated the two germline ends. The CDR3 extends over 15 amino acids. Memory CD4+ cells were the fraction left after CD45RA+ naive selection. The V and J genes are TRBV5-1 and TRBJ2-7, with TRBD2 as a possible D gene (6 bases). This TCR was sampled from a man between 18 and 35 years old in good health. Some clones in this sample may be carry-over from other donors' samples. Source material: naive CD4+ T cells from PBMCs. The sample's subset: CD45RA+ positively selected. CDR3: CASSLARQGGSEQYF. For the CDR3, the DNA is TGCGCCAGCAGCTTGGCCCGGCAGGGAGGTAGCGAGCAGTACTTC.